This record looks at one T cell receptor (beta chain) sequence and its context. Its antigen remains unknown. This entry belongs to a study of CD8 T cells in ankylosing spondylitis. Study-wide results and caveats: One TCR beta motif, made up of 7 or 8 highly homologous variants, appeared characteristic of ankylosing spondylitis blood.

Per germline, CDR1 MGHDK and CDR2 SYGVNS. The CDR3 covers 14 residues. Trimming shortened V by 4 bases and J by 4 bases, and 13 bases separated the two germline ends. The authors made TCR beta libraries by quantitative 5'-RACE with molecular barcodes. TCRdb independently ran MiXCR on the 5' RACE reads; one entry per CDR3 protein. The repertoire includes 350,000 to 550,000 distinct CDR3 sequences, 20% to 30% of them detected once, and over 0.8% sits in the top ten. The V gene is TRBV25-1, the J gene TRBJ1-1, with a possible D match to TRBD1 (5 bases). This sequence originates from a male donor with ankylosing spondylitis. The sample consisted of blood, either unsorted or a sorted T cell fraction (not recorded which). The CDR3 DNA reads TGTGCCAGCAGTGCTAGGACAACTAGCACTGAAGCTTTCTTT. This codes for CASSARTTSTEAFF.